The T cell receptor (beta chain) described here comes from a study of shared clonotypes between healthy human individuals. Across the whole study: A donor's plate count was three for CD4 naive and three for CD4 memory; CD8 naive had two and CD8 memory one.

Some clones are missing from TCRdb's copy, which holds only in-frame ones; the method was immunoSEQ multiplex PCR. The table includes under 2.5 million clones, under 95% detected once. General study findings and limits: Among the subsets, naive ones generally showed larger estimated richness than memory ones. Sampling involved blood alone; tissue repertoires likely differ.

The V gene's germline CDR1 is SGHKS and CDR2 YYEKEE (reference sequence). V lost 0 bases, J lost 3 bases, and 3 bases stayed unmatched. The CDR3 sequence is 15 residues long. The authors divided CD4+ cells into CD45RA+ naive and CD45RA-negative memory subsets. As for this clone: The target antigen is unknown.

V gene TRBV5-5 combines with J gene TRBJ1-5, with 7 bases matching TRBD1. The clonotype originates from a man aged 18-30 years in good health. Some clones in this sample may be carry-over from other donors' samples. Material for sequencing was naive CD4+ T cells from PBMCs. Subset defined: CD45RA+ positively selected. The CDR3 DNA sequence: TGTGCCAGCAGCTTGGCACAGGGGATCAATCAGCCCCAGCATTTT. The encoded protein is CASSLAQGINQPQHF.